The source of this TCR beta chain is a study of cytotoxic CD8 clonotypes in ibrutinib-treated CLL. Overall study: Among the patients, around ten presented as relapsed/refractory and about 15 as treatment-naive; roughly 17 showed unmutated IGHV. Whole-study findings and limits: Clonality measured at baseline exceeded age-matched healthy donors, tracking circulating CD8+ T-cell counts. Sustained-remission and progressing patients had unequal sampling times.

Worth noting for this clone: Its specificity is not known.

Method: immunoSEQ multiplex PCR; TCRdb's copy keeps in-frame clones and lacks some. This sample has some 85,000 clones, with approximately 71% found just once. The germline V gene has CDR1 SGHRS and CDR2 YFSETQ. V trimming: 3 bases; J trimming: 0 bases; junction bases outside the gene matches: 8. The CDR3 is 17 residues long. The sequence derives from a human donor with chronic lymphocytic leukemia. The J gene is TRBJ2-1, the V gene TRBV5-1; TRBD2 agrees at 8 bases. Sequenced material: PBMCs, taken after 24 months of ibrutinib treatment. CDR3 DNA sequence: TGCGCCAGCAGCTCTCAGACCGGGACTAGCTCCTACAATGAGCAGTTCTTC. Translated, it gives CASSSQTGTSSYNEQFF.